This T cell receptor beta chain was recorded in a study of T cells in Graves' hyperthyroidism and ophthalmopathy. Amplification of TCR beta CDR3 regions used RNA as the template. Primed by the HTBI set, a first-round RT-PCR was run on the TCR CDR3. MiXCR, applied by TCRdb to the multiplex PCR reads, yields one record per CDR3 protein. Of about 710,000 distinct CDR3 sequences listed, about 17% are singletons. CDR3 length: 16 residues. Looked up from germline, CDR1 is SGHRS and CDR2 is YFSETQ. J was trimmed by 4 bases and V by 0 bases; bases with no gene match: 5. This TCR came from a man between 18 and 35 years old with Graves' hyperthyroidism. This rearrangement joins TRBV5-1 to TRBJ2-1; TRBD2 aligns across 9 bases. Specimen: blood. The CDR3 nucleotides are TGCGCCAGCAGCTTGGGCGGAGCGGGAGGTTACAATGAGCAGTTCTTC. This gives the protein CASSLGGAGGYNEQFF.